This T cell receptor beta chain was sequenced in a study of T-cell memory formation after mild COVID-19 (dated by TCRdb to the early 2020s). About the investigation overall: Most TCR sequence clusters were specific to one of the two donors. The cohort was made up of two young adult volunteers, one female and one male, who were previously healthy. In two donors, T-cell clones that expanded and contracted after mild COVID-19 were followed by sequencing TCRalpha and TCRbeta repertoires longitudinally. Study-wide findings and limitations: SARS-CoV-2 specificity was not confirmed for the second-wave clones peaking on day 37. Some responding clones were detected in pre-infection memory, suggesting pre-existing cross-reactive memory T cells joined the SARS-CoV-2 response. The study covered only a couple of mild cases, and larger cohorts including severe cases with pre-infection samples were considered necessary. Clones that contracted from day 15 to 85 showed balanced CD4/CD8 phenotypes, whereas a second wave of clones that expanded from day 15 to 37 leaned towards CD4+. Contracting CD4+ clones were found mainly in CM and EM memory subsets, while CD8+ clones were enriched in EMRA.

This clonotype was picked up a small number of times. Its antigen remains undetermined. Within one base of it there is no much larger clone, and no base qualities were kept. Ficoll-Paque density gradient centrifugation was the method used to isolate PBMCs. The reads were generated on an Illumina NovaSeq 6000. cDNA libraries for TCRalpha and TCRbeta were prepared by 5'RACE using constant-segment primers, with sample barcodes and unique molecular identifiers added. RNA was extracted from every sample with Trizol reagent. Library amplification was performed in two PCR steps, and a second sample barcode and Illumina TruSeq adapters were introduced in the second step. Sequencing of libraries was performed on an Illumina NovaSeq with 2 x 150 bp paired-end reads. As for the original processing: Demultiplexing of reads and collapsing into UMI-guided consensus sequences were performed with migec v1.2.7. Using mixcr v2.1.11, the UMI consensuses were aligned to TRA and TRB V and J templates and assembled into clonotypes. Expanded or contracted clonotypes were those called significant by both edgeR and NoisET, with noise models trained on biological replicates. For edgeR calls, a false discovery rate-adjusted p below 0.01 and a log2 fold-change threshold of 1 were applied. As an exploratory analysis of dynamics, PCA with hierarchical clustering was applied to max-normalized trajectories of the 1000 most abundant clonotypes. Separately sequenced CD4+ and CD8+ repertoires were used to assign the CD4 or CD8 phenotype of responding clones. TCRdb took the public reads, trimmed them with fastp at Q25, ran MiXCR for clone calling and kept in-frame beta chains. CDR3 protein sequences are deduplicated, and each keeps its most common genes and DNA. The V and J calls were not made by the authors but by TCRdb's processing. In all, the sample holds about 180,000 distinct CDR3 sequences, and around 18% of those were seen once. The top ten hold roughly 4.3% of the sample.

There are 14 amino acids in the CDR3, from cysteine to phenylalanine inclusive. This entry keeps only the CDR3 DNA: 42 bases, framed from base 1. CDR1 SGHRS and CDR2 YFSETQ are derived from the germline V gene. Unmatched junction bases come to 3, with V trimmed by 4 bases and J by 3 bases. The rearranged chain carries TRBV5-1 and TRBJ2-2, and 7 junctional nucleotides match TRBD2. The clonotype comes from a man younger than 30 who had mild COVID-19 (a few samples of this study predate the infection). The sample titles of this study are shuffled in the database, so cell type and time point are left out; the donor was told from shared clones. Material for sequencing was PBMCs or a T cell subset sorted from them (not recorded which). The CDR3 loop reads CASSKTSDTGELFF. The DNA is TGCGCCAGCAGCAAAACTAGCGACACCGGGGAGCTGTTTTTT.